The next 6 T cell receptor beta chains were all read from a single sample in a study of T cell responses to AZD1222 COVID-19 vaccine. Profiled with immunoSEQ multiplex PCR; TCRdb holds only in-frame clones, not every one. This table has about 160,000 clones, approximately 90% appearing once. The starting material was peripheral blood, obtained on day 0 of MenACWY control vaccination. These receptor sequences come from an adult in good health.

The V call is TRBV7-2, the J call TRBJ2-2; no definite D call. V was clipped by 3 bases and J by 5 bases, with 10 bases between them. The CDR3 covers 14 residues. Germline V lookup: CDR1 SGHTA, CDR2 FQGNSA. The DNA for the CDR3 is TGTGCCAGCAGCTTGGGTTTGGTGACCGGGGAGCTGTTTTTT. This translates into CASSLGLVTGELFF. Full variable domain (rest looked up from reference TRBV7-2 and TRBJ2-2): GAGVSQSPSNKVTEKGKDVELRCDPISGHTALYWYRQSLGQGLEFLIYFQGNSAPDKSGLPSDRFSAERTGGSVSTLTIQRTQQEDSAVYLCASSLGLVTGELFFGEGSRLTVL.

The chain uses TRBV28 and TRBJ1-2, with D maybe TRBD1 (6 bases). This CDR3 has 13 residues. V was shortened by 9 bases and J by 2 bases, with 13 bases between the two germline ends. Germline lookup yields CDR1 MDHEN and CDR2 SYDVKM. The CDR3, as DNA: TGTGCCAGTCAGAAAGGACAGAACTATGGCTACACCTTC. It translates to CASQKGQNYGYTF.

The CDR3 region is CASSPSYNEQFF. DNA of the CDR3: TGCGCCAGCAGTCCCTCCTACAATGAGCAGTTCTTC. The rearrangement uses TRBV10-1 and TRBJ2-1; no reliable D call. Trimming shortened V by 5 bases and J by 0 bases, and 2 bases separated the two germline ends. The length of the CDR3 is 12 residues. Germline CDR1 and CDR2: WNHNN and SYGVQD (reference sequence).

This chain joins TRBV27 and TRBJ1-6, with D possibly TRBD1 on 5 matching bases. Deletions cut 4 bases from V and 1 base from J, with 11 bases between. The CDR3 sequence is 16 residues long. In germline, CDR1 is MNHEY, CDR2 SMNVEV (reference sequence). The CDR3: CASSSGMRSYNSPLHF. The CDR3 DNA reads TGTGCCAGCAGTTCAGGGATGAGGTCCTATAATTCACCCCTCCACTTT.

The chain couples TRBV19 to TRBJ1-1; 8 positions agree with TRBD1. J lost 4 bases, V lost 5 bases, and 6 bases had no gene match. Germline V CDR1 and CDR2: LNHDA, SQIVND (reference sequence). The CDR3 covers 14 residues. The CDR3 is CASSDRGWATEAFF. DNA for the CDR3: TGTGCCAGTAGTGACAGGGGTTGGGCCACTGAAGCTTTCTTT.

The chain employs TRBV5-1 and TRBJ1-5; D unresolved. The V gene lost 0 bases and the J gene lost 5 bases, with 6 bases spanning the gap. Germline CDR1 is SGHRS and CDR2 is YFSETQ. The CDR3 length is 13 residues. CDR3 sequence: CASSLEEDQPQHF. In DNA, the CDR3 is TGCGCCAGCAGCTTGGAAGAAGATCAGCCCCAGCATTTT.